What follows describes a single TCR beta chain. Its antigen is unidentified. The junction differs from germline at one of its ends, possibly a read error. This entry is derived from a study of post-analysis software for immune sequencing data. Study-level background: Courses of disease covered relapsing-remitting, secondary progressive and progressive-relapsing multiple sclerosis.

Unique molecular identifiers had been added to the TCR beta cDNA libraries. TCRdb re-called the PCR reads through MiXCR, storing one row per CDR3 protein. This table holds 750,000 to 900,000 distinct CDR3 sequences, more than 45% found once. Overall study results and limits: Pronounced co-clustering by F measure was evident among identically batched samples. Roughly 5 TRBV segments, TRBV5-6, TRBV5-1 and TRBV20-1 among them, were found more frequent in patients than controls. Compared against controls, patients with multiple sclerosis displayed significantly lower normalized Chao1 diversity.

Germline V lookup: CDR1 WSHSY, CDR2 SAAADI. The CDR3 is made up of 14 amino acids. The material sequenced was blood. The receptor was derived from a girl aged 5-17 years with multiple sclerosis. The chain employs TRBV10-2 and TRBJ2-5, with 7 positions matching TRBD2. The CDR3 DNA sequence: TGCGCCAGCACCCTGGGGACTATCCAAGGGACCCAGTACTTC. Its translation: CASTLGTIQGTQYF.